The source of this TCR beta chain is a study of CD8+ T cells in alopecia areata. Extraction and reverse transcription of RNA yielded cDNA as the sequencing template. Assay: immunoSEQ multiplex PCR; the TCRdb copy retains only in-frame clones and omits some. The sample records 170,000 or so clones, approximately 55% being singletons. The treatment here: oral pan-JAK inhibitor, 5-10 mg twice daily. PBMCs, the starting material, were the source of sorted CD4+ and CD8+ T cells. The V gene lost 1 base and the J gene lost 2 bases, with 10 bases spanning the gap. The CDR3 runs 15 residues. The germline gives CDR1 SNHLY, CDR2 FYNNEI. Findings of the study overall: Many expanded lesional clones persisted in scalp and blood during tofacitinib treatment. The study also sequences resident alphabeta T cells of normal skin in scalp samples.

This clone was seen more than once but under ten times. What it recognizes is unknown. This TCR was recovered from a human donor with alopecia areata. The sample consisted of CD8+ T cells sorted from blood, taken at week 24, from a patient treated with tofacitinib. The chain links TRBV2 to TRBJ2-3; a possible D gene is TRBD1 (6 bases). In nucleotides, the CDR3 is TGTGCCAGCAGTGAAGTGGGGGACAACACAGATACGCAGTATTTT. It specifies CASSEVGDNTDTQYF.